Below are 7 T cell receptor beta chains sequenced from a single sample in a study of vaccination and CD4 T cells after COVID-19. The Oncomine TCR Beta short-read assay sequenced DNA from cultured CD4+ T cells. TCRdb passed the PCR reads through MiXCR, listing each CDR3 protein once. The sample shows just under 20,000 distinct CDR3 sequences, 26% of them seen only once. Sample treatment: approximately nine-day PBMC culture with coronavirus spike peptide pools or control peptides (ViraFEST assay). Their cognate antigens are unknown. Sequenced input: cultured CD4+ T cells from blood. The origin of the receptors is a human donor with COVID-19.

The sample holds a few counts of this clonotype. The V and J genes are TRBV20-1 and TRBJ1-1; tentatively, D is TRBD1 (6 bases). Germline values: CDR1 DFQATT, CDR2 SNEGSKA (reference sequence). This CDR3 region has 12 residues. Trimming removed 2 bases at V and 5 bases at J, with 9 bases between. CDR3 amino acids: CSARPQGTEAFF. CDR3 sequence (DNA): TGCAGTGCTAGACCACAGGGAACTGAAGCTTTCTTT.

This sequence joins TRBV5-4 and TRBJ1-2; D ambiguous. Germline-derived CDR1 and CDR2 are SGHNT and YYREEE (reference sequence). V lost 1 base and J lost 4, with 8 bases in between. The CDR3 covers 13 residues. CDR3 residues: CASSLSESYGYTF. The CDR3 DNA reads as TGTGCCAGCAGCTTGTCAGAGTCCTATGGCTACACCTTC.

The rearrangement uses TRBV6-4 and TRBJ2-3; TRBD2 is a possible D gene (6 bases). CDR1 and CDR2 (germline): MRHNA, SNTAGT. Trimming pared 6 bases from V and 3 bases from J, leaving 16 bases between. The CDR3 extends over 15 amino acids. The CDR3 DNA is TGTGCCAGCAGCGCGACCGGGACTGGTACAGATACGCAGTATTTT. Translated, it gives CASSATGTGTDTQYF.

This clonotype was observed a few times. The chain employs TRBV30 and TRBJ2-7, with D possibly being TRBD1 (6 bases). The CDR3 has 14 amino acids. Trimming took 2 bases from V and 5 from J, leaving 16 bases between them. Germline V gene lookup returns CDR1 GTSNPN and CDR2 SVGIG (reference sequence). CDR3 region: CAWSSGTRRHEQYF. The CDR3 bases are TGTGCCTGGAGTTCTGGGACACGGCGCCACGAGCAGTACTTC.

The chain's CDR3 is CASSRGQGVGTQYF. The CDR3 coding sequence is TGTGCCAGCAGCCGGGGACAGGGAGTGGGGACCCAGTACTTC. The chain has TRBV6-1 and TRBJ2-5, with 9 bases that match TRBD1. V shed 6 bases, J shed 7 bases, and the junction held 9 bases outside the gene matches. Germline CDR1 is MNHNS and CDR2 is SASEGT. This CDR3 spans 14 amino acids.

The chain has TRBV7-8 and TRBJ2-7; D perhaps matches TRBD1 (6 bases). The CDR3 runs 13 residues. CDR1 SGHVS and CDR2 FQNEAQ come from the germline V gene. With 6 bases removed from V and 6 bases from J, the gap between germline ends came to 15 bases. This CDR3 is CASRWDTKGEQYF. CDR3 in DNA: TGTGCCAGCAGGTGGGACACCAAAGGCGAGCAGTACTTC. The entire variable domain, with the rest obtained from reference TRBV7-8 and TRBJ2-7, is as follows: GAGVSQSPRYKVAKRGQDVALRCDPISGHVSLFWYQQALGQGPEFLTYFQNEAQLDKSGLPSDRFFAERPEGSVSTLKIQRTQQEDSAVYLCASRWDTKGEQYFGPGTRLTVT.

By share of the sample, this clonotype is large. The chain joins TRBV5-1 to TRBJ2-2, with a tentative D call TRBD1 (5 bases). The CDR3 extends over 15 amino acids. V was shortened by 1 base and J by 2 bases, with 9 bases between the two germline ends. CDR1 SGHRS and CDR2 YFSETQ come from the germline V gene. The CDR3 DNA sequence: TGCGCCAGCAGCTTGCAGGGCTCTAACACCGGGGAGCTGTTTTTT. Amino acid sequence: CASSLQGSNTGELFF.